This TCR beta chain originates from a study of T-cell reconstitution after alpha-beta-depleted transplantation in children. From germline, CDR1 is SEHNR and CDR2 FQNEAQ (reference sequence). The CDR3 loop spans 16 amino acids. Trimming cost V 5 bases and J 7 bases; bases outside gene matches: 6. Unique molecular identifiers were used in preparing the TCRbeta library. TCRdb re-called the PCR reads through MiXCR, storing one row per CDR3 protein. The data show 900,000 or so distinct CDR3 sequences, with approximately 15% seen just once and about 4.6% held by the top ten. The chain is built from TRBV7-9 and TRBJ2-1, with TRBD2 matching over 15 bases. Material: PBMCs, mostly from graft donor cells, obtained 360 days after TCRalphabeta/CD19-depleted stem cell transplant. This clonotype originated in a male patient under 18 who had a stem cell transplant for acute lymphoblastic leukemia, so the T cells may come from the graft donor. In nucleotides, the CDR3 is TGTGCCAGCAGCGGACCTGGGACTAGCGGGAGGAATGAGCAGTTCTTC. Protein sequence: CASSGPGTSGRNEQFF.